These 28 T cell receptor beta chains share one sample of origin, sequenced in a study of T cells in Graves' hyperthyroidism and ophthalmopathy. What was amplified from RNA transcripts were TCR beta CDR3 regions. The HTBI set primed first-round TCR CDR3 RT-PCR. TCRdb passed the multiplex PCR reads through MiXCR, listing each CDR3 protein once. Among more than 500,000 distinct CDR3 sequences listed, about 15% were seen once. Sequenced: blood. These receptors came from a woman younger than 45 with Graves' ophthalmopathy.

The chain uses TRBV27 and TRBJ2-7; 11 bases line up with TRBD2. V was pared by 6 bases and J by 7 bases, with 11 bases of the junction left unmatched. The germline V gene encodes CDR1 MNHEY and CDR2 SMNVEV (reference sequence). The CDR3 contains 15 residues. CDR3 sequence reads: CASRSGTSGYWEQYF. The CDR3 DNA reads as TGTGCCAGCAGATCCGGGACTAGCGGCTACTGGGAGCAGTACTTC.

The sample holds a few counts of this clonotype. This chain connects TRBV4-1 to TRBJ1-5; a weak D match, TRBD1 (5 bases). Looked up from germline, CDR1 is MGHRA and CDR2 is YSYEKL. This CDR3 spans 15 amino acids. Trimming left V 4 bases short and J 1 base short, with 11 bases between. This CDR3 is CASSPYGGSNQPQHF. CDR3 coding DNA: TGCGCCAGCAGCCCTTACGGGGGGAGCAATCAGCCCCAGCATTTT.

This clonotype was counted many times. The chain has TRBV18 and TRBJ1-2, with D possibly TRBD1 on 6 matching bases. Trimming removed 2 bases from V and 1 base from J, with 11 bases in between. Germline-derived CDR1 and CDR2 are KGHSH and LQKENI. The CDR3 spans 15 residues. Written as DNA, the CDR3 is TGTGCCAGCTCACCATCCCAGGGGAATAACTATGGCTACACCTTC. Encoded protein: CASSPSQGNNYGYTF.

This chain links TRBV27 with TRBJ2-7, with 7 bases fitting TRBD1. Germline V CDR1 and CDR2: MNHEY, SMNVEV (reference sequence). The CDR3 is made up of 13 amino acids. The trim removed 4 bases at V and 5 bases at J, leaving 5 bases unmatched. The CDR3 loop is CASSYTGVHEQYF. The CDR3 DNA reads as TGTGCCAGCAGTTACACAGGGGTCCACGAGCAGTACTTC.

This clonotype was seen more than once but under ten times. The chain joins TRBV5-1 to TRBJ2-1, with 11 bases fitting TRBD1. CDR1 and CDR2 (germline): SGHRS, YFSETQ. The V segment lost 2 bases and the J segment 9 bases; nucleotides outside the gene matches: 7. The CDR3 is 15 amino acids. The CDR3 loop reads CASSFSGQGVFEQFF. The CDR3 coding sequence is TGCGCCAGCAGCTTCTCGGGACAGGGGGTGTTTGAGCAGTTCTTC.

This clonotype was seen ten or more times. The CDR3 sequence: CASSHPTRWHYGYTF. Written as DNA, the CDR3 is TGTGCCAGCAGCCACCCCACGAGGTGGCACTATGGCTACACCTTC. V usage is TRBV3-1 and J usage is TRBJ1-2; D ambiguous. The CDR3 contains 15 residues. The germline CDR1 and CDR2 sequences are LGHDT and YNNKEL (reference sequence). The V end was cut by 3 bases, the J end by 3 bases, with 14 bases between.

This clonotype was counted at least ten times. J is TRBJ2-5 and V is TRBV5-1; D remains ambiguous. Trimming took off 1 base at V and 4 bases at J, with 17 bases between the two ends. The CDR3 has 16 amino acids. The germline V gene encodes CDR1 SGHRS and CDR2 YFSETQ. CDR3 residues: CASSLKGAAKGETQYF. DNA for the CDR3: TGCGCCAGCAGCTTGAAGGGCGCCGCCAAGGGAGAGACCCAGTACTTC.

The sample holds many counts of this clonotype. The J gene is TRBJ2-6, the V gene TRBV7-8; weak D call: TRBD2 (6 bases). The CDR3 is made up of 16 amino acids. The ends were cut back, 8 bases at V and 0 bases at J, with 14 bases in the middle. The germline V gene has CDR1 SGHVS and CDR2 FQNEAQ. In DNA form, the CDR3 reads TGTGCCAGCCAGCGAGAGGGACTCTCTGGGGCCAACGTCCTGACTTTC. It is translated as CASQREGLSGANVLTF.

This clonotype was detected only a few times. The chain employs TRBV12-3 or TRBV12-4 and TRBJ2-5; D tentatively reads TRBD1 or TRBD2 (5 bases each). There are 14 residues in the CDR3. V gave up 10 bases and J gave up 5 bases, with 20 bases separating them. For the CDR3, the DNA is TGTGCCAACAACCCCGGACTGGCAGGGGAGACCCAGTACTTC. It is translated as CANNPGLAGETQYF.

The chain recombines TRBV19 with TRBJ2-7; 7 bases line up with TRBD1. The V and J ends lost 3 bases and 0 bases, in that order; junction bases with no gene match: 5. This CDR3 has 15 residues. CDR1 is LNHDA and CDR2 is SQIVND in the germline V gene (reference sequence). CDR3 protein: CASSMSWDSSYEQYF. In DNA form, the CDR3 reads TGTGCCAGTAGTATGTCGTGGGACAGCTCCTACGAGCAGTACTTC. The full variable domain, completed using reference TRBV19 and TRBJ2-7, is DGGITQSPKYLFRKEGQNVTLSCEQNLNHDAMYWYRQDPGQGLRLIYYSQIVNDFQKGDIAEGYSVSREKKESFPLTVTSAQKNPTAFYLCASSMSWDSSYEQYFGPGTRLTVT.

This clonotype was seen ten or more times. The chain joins TRBV3-1 to TRBJ2-5, with D possibly matching TRBD2 (6 bases). Germline loops: CDR1 LGHDT, CDR2 YNNKEL (reference sequence). V was trimmed by 5 bases and J by 7 bases, leaving 20 bases between them. The CDR3 runs to 15 residues. CDR3 bases: TGTGCCAGCAGCAGTCCCGGGAGCCGGCAGGGGACCCAGTACTTC. As protein: CASSSPGSRQGTQYF.

Regarding this clonotype: One end of the junction does not line up with germline, which may come from a read error. The chain employs TRBV27 and TRBJ2-3, with 14 bases lining up with TRBD2. The CDR3 contains 17 residues. Germline assignment: CDR1 MNHEY and CDR2 SMNVEV (reference sequence). DNA of the CDR3: TGTGCCAGCAGTGTATCCGGGACTAGCGGGAGAACAGATACGCAGTATTTT. Translated: CASSVSGTSGRTDTQYF.

This clonotype was counted many times. This sequence joins TRBV6-1 and TRBJ1-1, with D maybe TRBD1 (5 bases). The CDR3 consists of 13 residues. Trimming removed 2 bases from V and 3 bases from J, with 7 bases in between. Germline V gives CDR1 MNHNS, CDR2 SASEGT. The CDR3 region is CASSETGDTEAFF. In DNA form, the CDR3 reads TGTGCCAGCAGTGAAACAGGAGACACTGAAGCTTTCTTT.

V usage is TRBV7-9 and J usage is TRBJ1-6, with 9 bases aligning to TRBD1. This CDR3 has 15 amino acids. Trimming at V came to 7 bases and at J to 7 bases, leaving 8 bases not matched to a gene. Looked up from germline, CDR1 is SEHNR and CDR2 is FQNEAQ (reference sequence). The CDR3 loop reads CASTPGTGSNSPLHF. The CDR3 region has the DNA TGTGCCAGCACCCCCGGGACAGGGTCCAATTCACCCCTCCACTTT.

There are many counts of this clonotype. The chain employs TRBV5-1 and TRBJ1-1; D is unclear. This CDR3 has 17 residues. Germline values: CDR1 SGHRS, CDR2 YFSETQ. V dropped 2 bases and J dropped 1 base, with 18 bases sitting between them. CDR3 nucleotides: TGCGCCAGCAGCTTACAACACGGTGGAATAGCGAACACTGAAGCTTTCTTT. Its protein is CASSLQHGGIANTEAFF.

This chain joins TRBV12-3 or TRBV12-4 and TRBJ2-1, with no clear D. The V end was cut by 3 bases, the J end by 5 bases, with 11 bases between. CDR3 size: 14 residues. Here the CDR3 DNA reads TGTGCCAGCAGTTTTGTAGGGTCCCACAATGAGCAGTTCTTC. This translates into CASSFVGSHNEQFF.

At least ten counts were recorded for this clonotype. The chain employs TRBV5-6 and TRBJ2-3; 13 bases are a match to TRBD2. Germline lookup yields CDR1 SGHDT and CDR2 YYEEEE. CDR3 length equals 16 residues. After removal of 4 bases from V and 5 bases from J, the junction contained 7 bases not matched to a gene. The DNA of the CDR3 is TGTGCCAGCAGCATAGGACTAGCGGGAGTTGGAGATACGCAGTATTTT. It specifies CASSIGLAGVGDTQYF. The full variable domain, completed using reference TRBV5-6 and TRBJ2-3, is DAGVTQSPTHLIKTRGQQVTLRCSPKSGHDTVSWYQQALGQGPQFIFQYYEEEERQRGNFPDRFSGHQFPNYSSELNVNALLLGDSALYLCASSIGLAGVGDTQYFGPGTRLTVL.

A few counts support this clonotype. The chain is built from TRBV4-2 and TRBJ1-5, with D uncertain. Germline CDR1 is LGHNA and CDR2 is YNFKEQ. CDR3 length equals 16 residues. Deletions cut 0 bases from V and 5 bases from J, with 14 bases between. The CDR3 DNA reads TGTGCCAGCAGCCAAGAAATTTGGGGTAGTGATCAGCCCCAGCATTTT. Its protein product is CASSQEIWGSDQPQHF.

This chain uses TRBV7-9 with TRBJ2-1; 7 bases match TRBD1. Per germline, CDR1 SEHNR and CDR2 FQNEAQ (reference sequence). The V and J ends lost 3 bases and 6 bases, in that order; junction bases with no gene match: 2. The CDR3 spans 13 residues. The CDR3 spells CASSFAGGNEQFF. The CDR3 DNA follows: TGTGCCAGCAGCTTTGCAGGGGGCAATGAGCAGTTCTTC.

For this clonotype: A much larger clone differs from this one at a single base, so this may be a read error. The chain carries TRBV7-2 and TRBJ2-1; a possible D gene is TRBD2 (6 bases). V was pared by 5 bases and J by 9 bases, with 17 bases between. Per the germline V gene, CDR1 is SGHTA and CDR2 is FQGNSA. The CDR3 runs 14 residues. CDR3 residues: CASSRRGSMVEQFF. The CDR3 region has the DNA TGTGCCAGCAGCCGTCGGGGGTCTATGGTTGAGCAGTTCTTC.

This chain links TRBV19 with TRBJ1-4, with D perhaps matching TRBD1 (5 bases). This CDR3 has 16 amino acids. CDR1 is LNHDA, CDR2 SQIVND, per germline (reference sequence). Trimming removed 6 bases from V and 4 bases from J, with 18 bases in between. The CDR3 sequence: CASRWTGTSYNEKLFF. For the CDR3, the DNA is TGTGCCAGTAGATGGACCGGGACCTCCTATAATGAAAAACTGTTTTTT.

In its sample, this clonotype was seen once. The chain combines TRBV20-1 with TRBJ2-7, with 10 bases identical to TRBD2. The CDR3 contains 13 residues. Germline CDR1 reads DFQATT; CDR2 reads SNEGSKA (reference sequence). The V and J ends lost 1 base and 9 bases, in that order; junction bases with no gene match: 6. This CDR3 reads CSARGLAGEGQYF. The CDR3 region has the DNA TGCAGTGCTAGAGGCCTAGCGGGAGAAGGGCAGTACTTC.

The chain is built from TRBV27 and TRBJ2-7; 7 nucleotides align to TRBD2. Trimming took 5 bases from V and 3 from J; bases not matched to a gene: 16. This CDR3 comprises 17 residues. The V gene's germline CDR1 is MNHEY and CDR2 SMNVEV (reference sequence). CDR3 region: CASSPLLRSGQNYEQYF. The CDR3 DNA reads TGTGCCAGCAGTCCCCTCCTTCGTAGCGGGCAGAACTACGAGCAGTACTTC.

This clonotype showed up many times. This CDR3 reads CASSLVGDPSYEQYF. The CDR3 nucleotides are TGTGCCAGCAGCTTGGTAGGGGATCCCTCCTACGAGCAGTACTTC. The chain has TRBV5-5 and TRBJ2-7; D perhaps matches TRBD1 (5 bases). The V gene lost 0 bases and the J gene lost 0 bases, with 10 bases spanning the gap. CDR3 length equals 15 residues. Looked up from germline, CDR1 is SGHKS and CDR2 is YYEKEE (reference sequence).

For this clonotype: A single base separates this from a much larger clone, so it may be a read error. The CDR3 sequence is CASSPPARNTEAFF. The CDR3 DNA reads TGTGCCAGCAGCCCCCCGGCGAGGAACACTGAAGCTTTCTTT. The chain joins TRBV13 to TRBJ1-1; D gene ambiguous. The germline gives CDR1 PRHDT, CDR2 FYEKMQ (reference sequence). Trimming stripped 5 bases from V and 1 base from J, with 11 bases between. The CDR3 spans 14 residues.

This clonotype was counted many times. The chain uses TRBV7-2 and TRBJ2-7; TRBD2 is a possible D gene (5 bases). Germline V gene lookup returns CDR1 SGHTA and CDR2 FQGNSA. This CDR3 has 13 residues. Trimming removed 5 bases at V and 7 bases at J, with 15 bases between. In nucleotides, the CDR3 is TGTGCCAGCAGCCAATACGGGGTGGAAGAGCAGTACTTC. Protein: CASSQYGVEEQYF.

The chain couples TRBV19 to TRBJ2-7; a possible D gene is TRBD1 (5 bases). V dropped 8 bases and J dropped 6 bases, with 14 bases sitting between them. This CDR3 spans 12 amino acids. CDR1 and CDR2 (germline): LNHDA, SQIVND (reference sequence). CDR3 nucleotide sequence: TGTGCCAGTCGACAGACGAACGGCGAGCAGTACTTC. Its translation: CASRQTNGEQYF.

The CDR3 loop is CAIRRGFVGSYGYTF. In DNA, the CDR3 is TGTGCCATCAGAAGAGGGTTCGTTGGATCCTATGGCTACACCTTC. The J gene is TRBJ1-2, the V gene TRBV10-3; D remains ambiguous. CDR1 and CDR2 from the germline V gene are ENHRY and SYGVKD. The CDR3 is 15 amino acids. Trimming took 6 bases from V and 4 from J, leaving 18 bases between them.